The clone carrying this T cell receptor (beta chain) was recorded a few times. Its antigen remains unidentified. Compared with germline, one end of the junction differs, possibly owing to a read error. The germline CDR1 and CDR2 sequences are MRHNA and SNTAGT. This CDR3 region has 15 residues. PCR primers comprised 60 Vbeta and 13 Jbeta primers. Sequencing was performed with immunoSEQ multiplex PCR; in TCRdb, only in-frame clones are kept and a portion is missing. The data contain a few hundred thousand clones, over 75% of them singletons. This entry is derived from a study of cytomegalovirus exposure and HLA in healthy donors. Broader study findings: The authors assumed roughly uniform sequencing depth across donors for presence/absence analyses.

The sequence was obtained from a woman in her 50s in good health and CMV-seropositive. The J gene is TRBJ1-1, the V gene TRBV6-4; 7 nucleotides line up with TRBD1. Specimen: PBMCs. The CDR3 region has the DNA TGTGCCAGCAGTGAAACAGAACAGGGGAACGCTGAAGCTTTCTTT. This sequence encodes CASSETEQGNAEAFF.